In this sample, the clone carrying this T cell receptor (beta chain) turned up many times. This sample is drawn from a study of blood T cells in healthy people across ages. Ten milliliters of peripheral blood were drawn from each donor into EDTA-treated tubes. There were at least 5 micrograms of total RNA extracted from every sample. Germline lookup yields CDR1 MNHEY and CDR2 SVGAGI. V lost 6 bases, J lost 4 bases, and 10 bases lay in between. CDR3 length: 13 residues. Sample-barcoded 5' priming and a J-beta primer mix drove a second PCR of about 6 to 11 cycles. Every cDNA molecule bore a tag from a template-switch adaptor containing 12 random nucleotides. TCRdb analysed the 5' RACE reads with MiXCR anew, one entry per CDR3 protein. The profile shows about 670,000 distinct CDR3 sequences, under 65% of them singletons.

This receptor was obtained from an elderly woman in good health. Sequences were obtained from blood. This chain links TRBV6-5 with TRBJ1-5, with D hard to call. DNA of the CDR3: TGTGCCAGCAGCGGCGGTTGGAATCAGCCCCAGCATTTT. This sequence encodes CASSGGWNQPQHF.